These 13 T cell receptor beta chains were all obtained from the same sample, sequenced in a study of blood T cells in healthy people across ages. For the second PCR, which ran for roughly 6 to 12 cycles, a sample-barcoded 5' primer and a J-beta primer mix were used. TCRdb re-analysed the 5' RACE reads in MiXCR, keeping a single row per CDR3 protein. The sample yields over 1,500,000 distinct CDR3 sequences, about two fifths seen once. Input material: blood. These receptors were taken from a human donor in good health.

A few counts support this clonotype. The chain employs TRBV4-3 and TRBJ1-4, with D tentatively TRBD1 (5 bases). Trimming removed 2 bases at V and 5 bases at J, with 9 bases between. The germline V gene has CDR1 LGHNA and CDR2 YSLEER. The CDR3 consists of 14 residues. The CDR3 DNA follows: TGCGCCAGCAGCCAACAGGGCTTGAATGAAAAACTGTTTTTT. Amino acid sequence: CASSQQGLNEKLFF.

This clonotype was found a few times. V gene TRBV2 combines with J gene TRBJ1-1; D remains unclear. Germline V gene sequence: CDR1 SNHLY, CDR2 FYNNEI. Between the trimmed V and J ends, which lost 2 bases and 1 base, there was a span of 14 bases. The CDR3 sequence is 16 residues long. The CDR3 loop reads CASSEYFPASNTEAFF. CDR3 nucleotides: TGTGCCAGCAGTGAATATTTCCCTGCCTCGAACACTGAAGCTTTCTTT.

This clonotype appeared a few times. The rearrangement uses TRBV10-3 and TRBJ1-5; 8 bases agree with TRBD1. Germline trimming cut 2 bases from V and 10 bases from J; bases unmatched to any gene: 13. The CDR3 is 16 amino acids. Germline V gene sequence: CDR1 ENHRY, CDR2 SYGVKD. CDR3 DNA sequence: TGTGCCATCAGTGAGGATAGGACAGGGACCTCGGGACCCCAGCATTTT. Translating gives CAISEDRTGTSGPQHF.

The chain has TRBV12-3 or TRBV12-4 and TRBJ2-4, with no clear D. The J call may be wrong; the DNA end is better matched by TRBJ2-7. CDR3 size: 13 residues. The CDR3 here is CASRPTNSYEQYF. CDR3 sequence (DNA): TGTGCCAGCAGACCGACCAATTCCTACGAGCAGTACTTC.

Regarding this clonotype: The germline gene is not matched at one end of the junction; a read error may be the cause. DNA for the CDR3: TGTGCCAACAGTGCCTTTTACGAGCAGTACTTC. This encodes CANSAFYEQYF. The chain couples TRBV12-3 or TRBV12-4 to TRBJ2-7; D is unresolved. This CDR3 comprises 11 residues.

This clonotype has just a few counts. This rearrangement joins TRBV5-5 to TRBJ2-3; D remains ambiguous. CDR1 and CDR2 (germline): SGHKS, YYEKEE (reference sequence). Trimming shortened V by 4 bases and J by 7 bases, and 7 bases separated the two germline ends. The CDR3 extends over 11 amino acids. The CDR3 sequence: CASSTGNTQYF. CDR3 in DNA: TGTGCCAGCAGCACTGGGAATACGCAGTATTTT.

This chain joins TRBV7-2 and TRBJ2-7; D is uncertain. The ends were cut back, 6 bases at V and 1 base at J, with 13 bases in the middle. The germline CDR1 and CDR2 sequences are SGHTA and FQGNSA. The CDR3 extends over 14 amino acids. DNA of the CDR3: TGTGCCAGCAGACCGAGCTTAGATTCCTACGAGCAGTACTTC. This gives the protein CASRPSLDSYEQYF.

This clonotype occurred a few times. The chain links TRBV6-6 to TRBJ2-1; tentatively, D is TRBD1 or TRBD2 (5 bases each). Germline CDR1 and CDR2: MNHNY and SVGAGI (reference sequence). Trimming pared 2 bases from V and 2 bases from J, leaving 10 bases between. The CDR3 sequence is 15 residues long. CDR3 residues: CASSYGDPAYNEQFF. DNA of the CDR3: TGTGCCAGCAGTTACGGGGACCCCGCCTACAATGAGCAGTTCTTC.

This clonotype was observed at least ten times. The chain recombines TRBV6-2 or TRBV6-3 with TRBJ2-4; the match to TRBD1 covers 8 bases. The CDR3 totals 13 residues. V lost 6 bases to trimming and J lost 3 bases; unmatched junction nucleotides: 1. Germline CDR1 MNHEY, CDR2 SVGEGT. DNA for the CDR3: TGTGCCAGCAGGGGGACAGGCAAAAACATTCAGTACTTC. Protein: CASRGTGKNIQYF.

This clonotype was seen only a few times. This chain joins TRBV2 and TRBJ2-7; D possibly corresponds to TRBD1 (5 bases). V lost 7 bases and J lost 2, with 15 bases in between. Germline V lookup: CDR1 SNHLY, CDR2 FYNNEI. The CDR3 has 14 residues. DNA for the CDR3: TGTGCCAGCAAAGGGGCCGATCCCCCCTACGAGCAGTACTTC. Residues: CASKGADPPYEQYF.

This clonotype was observed a few times. The chain has TRBV4-2 and TRBJ2-3; TRBD2 matches 9 bases. This CDR3 comprises 16 residues. The germline V gene has CDR1 LGHNA and CDR2 YNFKEQ. V lost 1 base, J lost 2 bases, and 4 bases stayed unmatched. The CDR3 coding sequence is TGTGCCAGCAGCCAAGTTCTAGCGGGACACACAGATACGCAGTATTTT. Encoded protein: CASSQVLAGHTDTQYF.

This clonotype turned up a few times. The V call is TRBV7-9, the J call TRBJ1-2; 9 nucleotides line up with TRBD1. Germline-derived CDR1 and CDR2 are SEHNR and FQNEAQ (reference sequence). V gave up 1 base and J gave up 7 bases; unmatched junction bases: 10. This CDR3 comprises 16 residues. CDR3 bases: TGTGCCAGCAGCTTAGGAAACCGGGACAGGGCTAGTGGCTACACCTTC. It codes for CASSLGNRDRASGYTF.

This chain links TRBV20-1 with TRBJ1-5, with 7 bases identical to TRBD1. V was pared by 4 bases and J by 0 bases, with 6 bases of the junction left unmatched. The CDR3 contains 15 residues. The V gene's germline CDR1 is DFQATT and CDR2 SNEGSKA (reference sequence). This chain's CDR3 is CSATRTGYSNQPQHF. CDR3 DNA sequence: TGCAGTGCTACGCGGACAGGCTATAGCAATCAGCCCCAGCATTTT.